The 4 T cell receptor beta chains presented below share a single source sample, sequenced in a study of long-term antiretroviral therapy in people with HIV. Sequencing used immunoSEQ v3.0 at survey level. Libraries were prepared by immunoSEQ multiplex PCR; TCRdb keeps only in-frame clonotypes and omits some of them. The sample lists some 34,000 clones, roughly 77% occurring once. The specimen was unsorted PBMCs, collected 1.9 years after starting antiretroviral therapy. These TCRs come from a young man with HIV.

This rearrangement joins TRBV2 to TRBJ2-1; 7 bases match TRBD1. The ends lost 10 bases at V and 0 bases at J; junction bases unmatched: 9. The CDR3 is 15 amino acids. Germline loops: CDR1 SNHLY, CDR2 FYNNEI. The CDR3 sequence: CATRTRGYSYNEQFF. CDR3 bases: TGTGCCACACGAACCAGGGGGTACTCCTACAATGAGCAGTTCTTC. The full variable domain, in which reference TRBV2 and TRBJ2-1 provide the parts outside the CDR3, is EPEVTQTPSHQVTQMGQEVILRCVPISNHLYFYWYRQILGQKVEFLVSFYNNEISEKSEIFDDQFSVERPDGSNFTLKIRSTKLEDSAMYFCATRTRGYSYNEQFFGPGTRLTVL.

The chain carries TRBV4-1 and TRBJ1-3; D is undetermined. Germline V CDR1 and CDR2: MGHRA, YSYEKL. This CDR3 spans 16 amino acids. V was cut by 0 bases and J by 2 bases, with 11 bases left in between. CDR3 in amino acids: CASSQELTEAGNTIYF. The CDR3 bases are TGCGCCAGCAGCCAAGAACTGACGGAAGCTGGAAACACCATATATTTT.

This chain uses TRBV19 with TRBJ1-6; 7 bases match TRBD1. CDR3 length: 15 amino acids. Losses at the gene ends were 5 bases for V and 4 bases for J; bases not matched to a gene: 5. CDR1 and CDR2 from the germline V gene are LNHDA and SQIVND (reference sequence). DNA for the CDR3: TGTGCCAGTAGTCCACGGGACAGTTATAATTCACCCCTCCACTTT. It is translated as CASSPRDSYNSPLHF.

The V and J genes are TRBV14 and TRBJ2-1; D is ambiguous. The CDR3 covers 15 residues. The germline gives CDR1 SGHDN, CDR2 FVKESK. V lost 4 bases to trimming and J lost 7 bases, with 17 bases between them. CDR3 sequence reads: CASSLGDGVGNEQFF. The CDR3 nucleotides are TGTGCCAGCAGCCTAGGAGATGGAGTGGGTAATGAGCAGTTCTTC.